The clone carrying this T cell receptor (beta chain) was recorded many times. The CDR3 totals 15 residues. Trimming stripped 4 bases from V and 0 bases from J, with 10 bases between. The V gene's germline CDR1 is KGHSH and CDR2 LQKENI. This sample was taken from a study of metastatic and nonmetastatic thyroid tumors. Using MiXCR, TCRdb re-called clones from the PCR reads. This table has roughly 81,000 clones, over 8.5% appearing once. There were no patients who had received any treatment before thyroid surgery. The chain uses TRBV18 and TRBJ1-5; a weak D match, TRBD1 (6 bases). Sequenced material: blood. This TCR was recovered from a female donor with papillary thyroid cancer or a benign thyroid nodule (not recorded which). Some clones in this sample may be carry-over from other donors' samples. The CDR3 loop reads CASSRRQDSNQPQHF. The CDR3 DNA is TGTGCCAGCTCACGAAGACAGGATAGCAATCAGCCCCAGCATTTT. Variable domain in full (rest from reference TRBV18 and TRBJ1-5): NAGVMQNPRHLVRRRGQEARLRCSPMKGHSHVYWYRQLPEEGLKFMVYLQKENIIDESGMPKERFSAEFPKEGPSILRIQQVVRGDSAAYFCASSRRQDSNQPQHFGDGTRLSIL.